These 19 T cell receptor beta chains share one sample of origin, sequenced in a study of shared clonotypes between healthy human individuals. Naive CD8 cells, CD45RO-negative and positively selected for CCR7, excluded terminally differentiated effector memory CD45RA+ cells. Method: immunoSEQ multiplex PCR; TCRdb's copy keeps in-frame clones and lacks some. The sample gives some 2,000,000 clones, roughly 95% of which show up once; roughly 1% is in the top ten. Sequencing was done on a sample of naive CD8+ T cells sorted from blood. These receptors all come from a man younger than 30 in good health.

The J gene is TRBJ2-7, the V gene TRBV9; 8 positions agree with TRBD1. V was pared by 3 bases and J by 4 bases, with 6 bases of the junction left unmatched. From germline, CDR1 is SGDLS and CDR2 YYNGEE. This CDR3 comprises 14 residues. The CDR3 DNA is TGTGCCAGCAGCGGTGGGGACAGGTGGTACGAGCAGTACTTC. Protein sequence: CASSGGDRWYEQYF.

The chain joins TRBV13 to TRBJ2-5; maybe TRBD2 (5 bases). This CDR3 contains 13 residues. In germline, CDR1 is PRHDT, CDR2 FYEKMQ (reference sequence). V lost 8 bases, J lost 5 bases, and 15 bases lay in between. The CDR3 loop is CASSASSRETQYF. The DNA of the CDR3 is TGTGCCAGCTCCGCTTCTAGCAGGGAGACCCAGTACTTC.

This clone has a single count. The chain uses TRBV6-1 and TRBJ2-5; D not certain. V lost 4 bases and J lost 2, with 11 bases in between. The CDR3 runs 14 residues. The V gene's germline CDR1 is MNHNS and CDR2 SASEGT. The CDR3 spells CASSGRQIQETQYF. CDR3 sequence (DNA): TGTGCCAGCAGTGGAAGGCAGATTCAAGAGACCCAGTACTTC.

This clone has just one count. The J gene is TRBJ2-7, the V gene TRBV28; 7 bases line up with TRBD1. J gave up 2 bases and V 3 bases, and 7 bases lay outside the gene matches. Germline lookup yields CDR1 MDHEN and CDR2 SYDVKM. The CDR3 runs to 15 residues. The CDR3 coding sequence is TGTGCCAGCAGTTTCTTTGGGGACAGCCCCTACGAGCAGTACTTC. It encodes CASSFFGDSPYEQYF. The whole variable domain, filled in from reference TRBV28 and TRBJ2-7, reads DVKVTQSSRYLVKRTGEKVFLECVQDMDHENMFWYRQDPGLGLRLIYFSYDVKMKEKGDIPEGYSVSREKKERFSLILESASTNQTSMYLCASSFFGDSPYEQYFGPGTRLTVT.

The chain is built from TRBV4-3 and TRBJ2-7; maybe TRBD2 (6 bases). CDR1 and CDR2 (germline): LGHNA, YSLEER. The V end lost 3 bases, the J end lost 2 bases, and 14 bases lay between the germline ends. The CDR3 covers 15 residues. DNA for the CDR3: TGCGCCAGCAGCCAGGACCGGGACTCACCCTACGAGCAGTACTTC. Protein: CASSQDRDSPYEQYF.

On this clone itself: The identical CDR3 is also encoded by other nucleotide sequences in the sample. The chain recombines TRBV7-9 with TRBJ2-1; 10 positions agree with TRBD2. The V gene's germline CDR1 is SEHNR and CDR2 FQNEAQ (reference sequence). The CDR3 extends over 13 amino acids. The V segment lost 5 bases and the J segment 9 bases; nucleotides outside the gene matches: 4. Written as DNA, the CDR3 is TGTGCCAGCAGCGGGGGGACTAGCGTTGAGCAGTTCTTC. This gives the protein CASSGGTSVEQFF. The whole variable domain, filled in from reference TRBV7-9 and TRBJ2-1, reads DTGVSQNPRHKITKRGQNVTFRCDPISEHNRLYWYRQTLGQGPEFLTYFQNEAQLEKSRLLSDRFSAERPKGSFSTLEIQRTEQGDSAMYLCASSGGTSVEQFFGPGTRLTVL.

V gene TRBV30 combines with J gene TRBJ2-7, with TRBD2 as a possible D gene (5 bases). The germline V gene has CDR1 GTSNPN and CDR2 SVGIG (reference sequence). The CDR3 totals 11 residues. V lost 8 bases and J lost 5, with 13 bases in between. The CDR3 region is CAGILGNEQYF. Written as DNA, the CDR3 is TGTGCCGGGATACTAGGAAACGAGCAGTACTTC.

The chain links TRBV15 to TRBJ2-7, with D unclear. Trimming removed 3 bases at V and 8 bases at J, with 11 bases between. CDR1 is LNHNV, CDR2 YYDKDF, per germline (reference sequence). CDR3 size: 12 residues. CDR3 in amino acids: CATSRAPGQQYF. The DNA of the CDR3 is TGTGCCACCAGCAGGGCTCCCGGCCAGCAGTACTTC.

The V and J genes are TRBV7-9 and TRBJ2-5; D is undetermined. This CDR3 has 14 amino acids. Germline CDR1 SEHNR, CDR2 FQNEAQ (reference sequence). Trimming pared 3 bases from V and 0 bases from J, leaving 8 bases between. The CDR3 coding sequence is TGTGCCAGCAGCTTCGTAGGGAACCAAGAGACCCAGTACTTC. This gives the protein CASSFVGNQETQYF.

The gene calls are TRBV2 and TRBJ2-7; TRBD1 aligns across 10 bases. V lost 5 bases to trimming and J lost 3 bases; unmatched junction nucleotides: 4. Germline assignment: CDR1 SNHLY and CDR2 FYNNEI. The CDR3 spans 14 residues. CDR3 nucleotides: TGTGCCAGCAGTTGGGACAGGGGTGACTACGAGCAGTACTTC. It specifies CASSWDRGDYEQYF.

As for this clone: This specimen includes other DNA sequences encoding the same CDR3. V gene TRBV9 combines with J gene TRBJ2-7, with 7 bases aligning to TRBD2. This CDR3 contains 14 residues. The J segment lost 0 bases and the V segment lost 4 bases, leaving 4 bases of the junction unmatched. CDR1 SGDLS and CDR2 YYNGEE come from the germline V gene. CDR3 amino acids: CASSPGTISYEQYF. CDR3 bases: TGTGCCAGCAGCCCCGGGACTATCTCCTACGAGCAGTACTTC.

V gene TRBV6-6 combines with J gene TRBJ1-2; D remains ambiguous. CDR3 length: 16 amino acids. Trimming removed 4 bases from V and 0 bases from J, with 15 bases in between. Germline CDR1 MNHNY, CDR2 SVGAGI (reference sequence). In nucleotides, the CDR3 is TGTGCCAGCAGTTCCGGGCCAGTTGTTGCTAACTATGGCTACACCTTC. Its translation: CASSSGPVVANYGYTF.

The V call is TRBV7-8, the J call TRBJ2-5; D call uncertain. Germline assignment: CDR1 SGHVS and CDR2 FQNEAQ. Trimming took off 4 bases at V and 13 bases at J, with 13 bases between the two ends. The CDR3 totals 11 residues. CDR3 sequence: CASSSTGLPYF. DNA for the CDR3: TGTGCCAGCAGCTCCACCGGGCTACCGTACTTC.

The rearrangement uses TRBV7-6 and TRBJ2-3; D remains ambiguous. The germline gives CDR1 SGHVS, CDR2 FNYEAQ. The germline V and J ends were trimmed by 4 bases and 5 bases, with 16 bases remaining between them. The CDR3 covers 15 residues. The CDR3 is CASSSVGFVGDTQYF. CDR3 DNA: TGTGCCAGCAGCTCCGTGGGGTTTGTAGGAGATACGCAGTATTTT.

This rearrangement joins TRBV2 to TRBJ2-2, with D maybe TRBD2 (6 bases). CDR1 is SNHLY, CDR2 FYNNEI, per germline. Trimming cost V 4 bases and J 5 bases, with 14 bases left between them. The CDR3 extends over 15 amino acids. CDR3 region: CASSVGLGGTGELFF. The DNA for the CDR3 is TGTGCCAGCAGTGTAGGACTGGGGGGTACCGGGGAGCTGTTTTTT.

This chain connects TRBV6-1 to TRBJ2-3, with 13 positions matching TRBD2. This CDR3 spans 15 amino acids. The germline V gene encodes CDR1 MNHNS and CDR2 SASEGT. V was pared by 5 bases and J by 3 bases, with 2 bases of the junction left unmatched. For the CDR3, the DNA is TGTGCCAGCAGTCAACTAGCGGGGGGGACAGATACGCAGTATTTT. This sequence encodes CASSQLAGGTDTQYF.

The chain carries TRBV4-1 and TRBJ2-2; D is undetermined. The CDR3 extends over 14 amino acids. The germline V and J ends were trimmed by 3 bases and 6 bases, with 11 bases remaining between them. CDR1 and CDR2 from the germline V gene are MGHRA and YSYEKL. CDR3 coding DNA: TGCGCCAGCAGCCAGATCGTCGACTCCGGGGAGCTGTTTTTT. Translation gives CASSQIVDSGELFF.

The chain has TRBV27 and TRBJ2-7; 7 nucleotides agree with TRBD1. From germline, CDR1 is MNHEY and CDR2 SMNVEV (reference sequence). This CDR3 has 14 amino acids. The V and J ends lost 5 bases and 0 bases, in that order; junction bases with no gene match: 4. CDR3 coding DNA: TGTGCCAGCAGTCCTACAGGGGTCTCCTACGAGCAGTACTTC. It specifies CASSPTGVSYEQYF.

The chain carries TRBV9 and TRBJ1-1; tentative D call: TRBD1 (6 bases). The CDR3 extends over 15 amino acids. Germline V gene sequence: CDR1 SGDLS, CDR2 YYNGEE. V lost 3 bases and J 3 bases, leaving 15 bases between the germline ends. The CDR3 coding sequence is TGTGCCAGCAGCGAGGGGGGGCCCCGGGACACTGAAGCTTTCTTT. Translation: CASSEGGPRDTEAFF. Full variable domain (rest looked up from reference TRBV9 and TRBJ1-1): DSGVTQTPKHLITATGQRVTLRCSPRSGDLSVYWYQQSLDQGLQFLIQYYNGEERAKGNILERFSAQQFPDLHSELNLSSLELGDSALYFCASSEGGPRDTEAFFGQGTRLTVV.